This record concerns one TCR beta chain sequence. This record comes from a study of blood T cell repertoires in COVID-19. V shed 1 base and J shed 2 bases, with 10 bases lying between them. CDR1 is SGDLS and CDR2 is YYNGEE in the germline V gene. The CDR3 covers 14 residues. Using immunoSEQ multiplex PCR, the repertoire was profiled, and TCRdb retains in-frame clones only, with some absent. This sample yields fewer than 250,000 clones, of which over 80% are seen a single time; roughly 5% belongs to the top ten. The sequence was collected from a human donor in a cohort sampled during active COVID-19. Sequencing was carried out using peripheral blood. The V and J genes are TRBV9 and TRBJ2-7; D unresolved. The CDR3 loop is CASSVSGNAYEQYF. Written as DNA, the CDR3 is TGTGCCAGCAGCGTAAGTGGCAATGCCTACGAGCAGTACTTC.